The 8 T cell receptor beta chains in this list originate from one sample, sequenced in a study of blood T cell repertoires in COVID-19. The protocol was immunoSEQ multiplex PCR, while the TCRdb copy is restricted to in-frame clones and leaves out a portion. The sample has roughly 400,000 clones, 88% seen once; the top ten hold more than 2%. Sequencing was performed on PBMCs or T cells enriched from blood (not recorded which). The receptor set was obtained from a woman in her 40s with acute COVID-19.

The chain joins TRBV19 to TRBJ1-1, with D possibly matching TRBD1 (5 bases). The germline CDR1 and CDR2 sequences are LNHDA and SQIVND (reference sequence). Trimming cost V 3 bases and J 6 bases, with 8 bases left between them. This CDR3 is built from 12 residues. CDR3 region: CASSIWGAEAFF. In DNA form, the CDR3 reads TGTGCCAGTAGTATCTGGGGGGCTGAAGCTTTCTTT. The variable domain in full, completed from reference TRBV19 and TRBJ1-1, reads DGGITQSPKYLFRKEGQNVTLSCEQNLNHDAMYWYRQDPGQGLRLIYYSQIVNDFQKGDIAEGYSVSREKKESFPLTVTSAQKNPTAFYLCASSIWGAEAFFGQGTRLTVV.

This chain joins TRBV10-3 and TRBJ2-1, with TRBD1 matching over 7 bases. J gave up 5 bases and V 8 bases, and 6 bases lay outside the gene matches. This CDR3 has 13 amino acids. In germline, CDR1 is ENHRY, CDR2 SYGVKD. The CDR3 loop reads CAISGTADNEQFF. For the CDR3, the DNA is TGTGCCATCTCCGGGACAGCGGACAATGAGCAGTTCTTC.

Regarding this clone: Within the sample, other DNA sequences also encode this same CDR3. The chain combines TRBV20-1 with TRBJ2-5, with D unresolved. The CDR3 is 11 residues long. Germline lookup yields CDR1 DFQATT and CDR2 SNEGSKA (reference sequence). V dropped 5 bases and J dropped 1 base, with 5 bases sitting between them. The CDR3 here is CSAHSQETQYF. Written as DNA, the CDR3 is TGCAGTGCTCATTCCCAAGAGACCCAGTACTTC.

CDR3 in amino acids: CASSWDTNTGELFF. The CDR3 region has the DNA TGTGCCAGCAGTTGGGACACGAACACCGGGGAGCTGTTTTTT. The genes are TRBV7-9 and TRBJ2-2; TRBD1 is a possible D gene (6 bases). From germline, CDR1 is SEHNR and CDR2 FQNEAQ (reference sequence). This CDR3 contains 14 residues. Trimming stripped 6 bases from V and 0 bases from J, with 8 bases between.

The chain carries TRBV18 and TRBJ1-1; TRBD1 agrees at 12 bases. V trimming: 3 bases; J trimming: 4 bases; junction bases outside the gene matches: 3. The germline V gene has CDR1 KGHSH and CDR2 LQKENI. This CDR3 has 15 amino acids. This chain's CDR3 is CASSPGQGARTEAFF. The CDR3 DNA reads TGTGCCAGCTCACCGGGACAGGGGGCGCGCACTGAAGCTTTCTTT.

This clone was detected once. The V call is TRBV14, the J call TRBJ2-2; TRBD1 is a possible D gene (5 bases). This CDR3 region has 15 residues. Germline V gene data show CDR1 as SGHDN and CDR2 as FVKESK. With 4 bases removed from V and 11 bases from J, the gap between germline ends came to 20 bases. CDR3 sequence (DNA): TGTGCCAGCAGCCGTATTGGGGCAGCAAGCACAGAGCTGTTTTTT. It specifies CASSRIGAASTELFF.

The rearrangement uses TRBV2 and TRBJ2-1; D gene unclear. Germline values: CDR1 SNHLY, CDR2 FYNNEI. V lost 8 bases and J 4 bases, leaving 12 bases between the germline ends. The CDR3 runs 13 residues. The CDR3 spells CASHARSYNEQFF. The CDR3 region has the DNA TGTGCCAGCCACGCACGGTCTTACAATGAGCAGTTCTTC.

The chain couples TRBV7-8 to TRBJ1-2; D uncertain. The CDR3 is 14 amino acids. Germline loops: CDR1 SGHVS, CDR2 FQNEAQ. V lost 0 bases and J 1 base, leaving 6 bases between the germline ends. CDR3 coding DNA: TGTGCCAGCAGCTTAGCAGTAGATAACTATGGCTACACCTTC. Translation: CASSLAVDNYGYTF.